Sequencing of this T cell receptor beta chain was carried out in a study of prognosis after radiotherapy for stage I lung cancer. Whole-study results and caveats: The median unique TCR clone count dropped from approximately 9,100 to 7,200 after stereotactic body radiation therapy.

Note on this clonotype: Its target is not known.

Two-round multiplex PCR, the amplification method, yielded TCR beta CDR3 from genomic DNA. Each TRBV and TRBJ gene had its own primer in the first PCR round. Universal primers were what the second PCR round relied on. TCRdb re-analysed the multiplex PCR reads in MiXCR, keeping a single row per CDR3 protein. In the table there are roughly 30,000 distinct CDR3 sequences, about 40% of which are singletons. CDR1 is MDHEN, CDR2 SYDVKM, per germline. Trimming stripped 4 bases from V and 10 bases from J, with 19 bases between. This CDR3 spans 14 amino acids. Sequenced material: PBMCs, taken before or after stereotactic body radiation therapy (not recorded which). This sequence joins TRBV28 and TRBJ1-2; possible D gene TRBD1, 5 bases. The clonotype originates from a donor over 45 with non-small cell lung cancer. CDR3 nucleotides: TGTGCCAGCAGTTCCCCGGGGCCGCCAACGGTCTACACCTTC. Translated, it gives CASSSPGPPTVYTF.